The T cell receptor beta chain described here comes from a study of blood T cell repertoires in COVID-19. As for the study in general: Collection of acute and convalescent COVID-19 samples took place in the United States, Italy and Spain. PBMCs, B-cell-depleted T cells, or T cells were the source of the cDNA or gDNA that made up the material.

The CDR3 sequence is 19 residues long. The germline V gene has CDR1 SGHTA and CDR2 FQGTGA. Trimming at V came to 5 bases and at J to 4 bases, leaving 18 bases not matched to a gene. Original processing notes: Reference gene primers were amplified, and this amplification served to estimate nucleated cell counts. Assay used: immunoSEQ multiplex PCR; TCRdb lists only in-frame clones, some missing. The V and J calls and clone size come from that table; D and trimming were worked out from the DNA. Of over 250,000 clones listed, nearly 90% are singletons. Sequenced input: peripheral blood. The chain couples TRBV7-3 to TRBJ2-2, with 8 positions matching TRBD1. This sequence was found in a woman in her twenties or thirties with acute or convalescent COVID-19. DNA for the CDR3: TGTGCCAGCAGCCCAGAGACAGGGGCCATACCCTCGAGCACCGGGGAGCTGTTTTTT. Residues: CASSPETGAIPSSTGELFF.